What follows are 12 T cell receptor beta chains derived from one specimen sequenced in a study of CD8 T cells in Susac syndrome (dated by TCRdb to the late 2010s). The library was produced with the immunoSEQ multiplex PCR assay. RNA was extracted using the RNeasy kit, and roughly 0.5 to 1 microgram was reverse transcribed with random hexamers. TCRdb itself trimmed the public reads at Q25 with fastp, ran MiXCR and retained productive beta chains. Each record represents a unique CDR3 protein, reported with the most common genes and DNA among its rows. Here the sample has 180,000 or so distinct CDR3 sequences; over 85% occur a single time. The top ten clones comprise 0.13% to 0.15% of the sample. Sequences were obtained from CD4+ T cells from PBMCs. The source is a human donor in good health.

The chain uses TRBV4-3 and TRBJ1-3; no firm D call. Looked up from germline, CDR1 is LGHNA and CDR2 is YSLEER. This CDR3 is built from 14 residues. V lost 0 bases to trimming and J lost 0 bases, with 3 bases between them. The CDR3 nucleotides are TGCGCCAGCAGCCAAGATTACTCTGGAAACACCATATATTTT. It encodes CASSQDYSGNTIYF.

The chain carries TRBV5-4 and TRBJ2-3; 8 bases map to TRBD1. Trimming took 0 bases from V and 5 from J; bases not matched to a gene: 17. Germline-derived CDR1 and CDR2 are SGHNT and YYREEE (reference sequence). The length of the CDR3 is 19 residues. The CDR3 region has the DNA TGTGCCAGCAGCTTGGCCGGCCAGGGGGCCTCGAGGTGGATAGATACGCAGTATTTT. It translates to CASSLAGQGASRWIDTQYF.

The chain carries TRBV20-1 and TRBJ2-7; 12 nucleotides align to TRBD1. The CDR3 length is 16 residues. The junction had 14 bases not matched to a gene; V was cut back by 6 bases and J by 5 bases. CDR1 and CDR2 from the germline V gene are DFQATT and SNEGSKA (reference sequence). CDR3 DNA: TGCAGTGCCGCCGGGACAGGGGGCGCATCGGCACACGAGCAGTACTTC. This encodes CSAAGTGGASAHEQYF.

The chain employs TRBV4-3 and TRBJ2-1; 9 bases match TRBD2. Germline V gene sequence: CDR1 LGHNA, CDR2 YSLEER. The CDR3 is 15 residues long. Germline trimming cut 4 bases from V and 5 bases from J; bases unmatched to any gene: 6. The CDR3 region has the DNA TGCGCCAGCAGCCCCGAGCGGGGGGCTCACAATGAGCAGTTCTTC. As protein: CASSPERGAHNEQFF.

The chain joins TRBV12-3 or TRBV12-4 to TRBJ2-1, with 14 nucleotides matching TRBD2. CDR3 size: 17 residues. Losses at the gene ends were 3 bases for V and 6 bases for J; bases not matched to a gene: 7. CDR3: CASSLGLAGVRGNEQFF. CDR3 sequence (DNA): TGTGCCAGCAGTTTGGGACTAGCGGGGGTAAGGGGCAATGAGCAGTTCTTC.

The V and J genes are TRBV3-1 and TRBJ2-7; D is undetermined. The CDR3 runs to 14 residues. The germline V and J ends were trimmed by 1 base and 0 bases, with 7 bases remaining between them. Germline loops: CDR1 LGHDT, CDR2 YNNKEL (reference sequence). CDR3 sequence (DNA): TGTGCCAGCAGCCAAGGGACCAGCTCCTACGAGCAGTACTTC. Protein sequence: CASSQGTSSYEQYF.

The gene calls are TRBV20-1 and TRBJ1-2, with D possibly being TRBD1 (5 bases). The CDR3 contains 15 residues. The V gene lost 0 bases and the J gene lost 2 bases, with 13 bases spanning the gap. The germline V gene encodes CDR1 DFQATT and CDR2 SNEGSKA (reference sequence). In DNA, the CDR3 is TGCAGTGCTAGAGATGTTACGGGGCCCAACTATGGCTACACCTTC. Translating it yields CSARDVTGPNYGYTF.

The chain employs TRBV7-3 and TRBJ1-6, with no clear D. Trimming shortened V by 0 bases and J by 9 bases, and 9 bases separated the two germline ends. CDR3 length: 14 residues. CDR1 is SGHTA and CDR2 is FQGTGA in the germline V gene. The CDR3 is CASSLTASGSPLHF. The CDR3 region has the DNA TGTGCCAGCAGCTTAACTGCTTCTGGTTCACCCCTCCACTTT. Together with reference TRBV7-3 and TRBJ1-6, the CDR3 gives the full variable domain: GAGVSQTPSNKVTEKGKYVELRCDPISGHTALYWYRQSLGQGPEFLIYFQGTGAADDSGLPNDRFFAVRPEGSVSTLKIQRTERGDSAVYLCASSLTASGSPLHFGNGTRLTVT.

CDR3 amino acids: CASSANRQGATGNTGELFF. For the CDR3, the DNA is TGTGCCAGCAGCGCGAACCGACAGGGGGCGACGGGTAACACCGGGGAGCTGTTTTTT. The gene calls are TRBV9 and TRBJ2-2; 10 nucleotides agree with TRBD1. CDR1 is SGDLS, CDR2 YYNGEE, per germline. This CDR3 comprises 19 residues. V dropped 3 bases and J dropped 2; count of bases not matched to a gene: 13.

The chain joins TRBV10-3 to TRBJ2-1; D unclear. V lost 0 bases and J lost 10, with 10 bases in between. Per germline, CDR1 ENHRY and CDR2 SYGVKD. CDR3 length: 13 residues. CDR3 sequence: CAISESPQREQFF. Written as DNA, the CDR3 is TGTGCCATCAGTGAGTCACCCCAACGAGAGCAGTTCTTC.

The V gene is TRBV7-2, the J gene TRBJ2-1; D is perhaps TRBD2 (5 bases). Germline values: CDR1 SGHTA, CDR2 FQGNSA. The V end was cut by 3 bases, the J end by 12 bases, with 12 bases between. CDR3 length equals 12 residues. As DNA, the CDR3 is TGTGCCAGCAGCTTGGGCCTGGGGAGGCAGTTCTTC. Encoded protein: CASSLGLGRQFF.

The rearrangement uses TRBV20-1 and TRBJ2-1, with 7 bases lining up with TRBD1. The ends lost 5 bases at V and 0 bases at J; junction bases unmatched: 4. The germline CDR1 and CDR2 sequences are DFQATT and SNEGSKA (reference sequence). The CDR3 contains 14 residues. CDR3 protein: CSASGQSSYNEQFF. The CDR3 DNA follows: TGCAGTGCTTCGGGACAGAGCTCCTACAATGAGCAGTTCTTC.